Below, 13 T cell receptor beta chains from the same sample are listed, as sequenced in a study of cytomegalovirus exposure and HLA in healthy donors. Some clones are missing from TCRdb's copy, which holds only in-frame ones; the method was immunoSEQ multiplex PCR. The repertoire holds about 220,000 clones, with roughly 83% as singletons. What was sequenced was PBMCs. The receptors originated from a young woman in good health and CMV-seropositive.

This chain links TRBV18 with TRBJ2-6; TRBD1 matches 11 bases. V lost 6 bases to trimming and J lost 2 bases; unmatched junction nucleotides: 3. The CDR3 spans 16 residues. Germline assignment: CDR1 KGHSH and CDR2 LQKENI. CDR3 residues: CASSGQGAAGANVLTF. The CDR3 nucleotides are TGTGCCAGCTCTGGACAGGGGGCTGCTGGGGCCAACGTCCTGACTTTC.

The CDR3 loop is CASKRTGVVGANVLTF. CDR3 in DNA: TGTGCCAGTAAGCGCACAGGCGTGGTAGGGGCCAACGTCCTGACTTTC. The chain employs TRBV19 and TRBJ2-6; D possibly corresponds to TRBD1 (5 bases). The germline CDR1 and CDR2 sequences are LNHDA and SQIVND (reference sequence). This CDR3 has 16 amino acids. Trimming cost V 7 bases and J 4 bases, with 17 bases left between them.

The chain has TRBV30 and TRBJ1-1; 10 nucleotides line up with TRBD1. The V and J ends lost 3 bases and 2 bases, in that order; junction bases with no gene match: 9. Germline lookup yields CDR1 GTSNPN and CDR2 SVGIG (reference sequence). There are 16 residues in the CDR3. CDR3 in DNA: TGTGCCTGGAGCGAGGCAGACAGGGGGCAAAACACTGAAGCTTTCTTT. It encodes CAWSEADRGQNTEAFF.

The rearrangement uses TRBV4-1 and TRBJ2-7, with TRBD1 identical over 10 bases. With 4 bases clipped from V and 5 bases from J, the junction kept 11 bases outside the gene matches. From germline, CDR1 is MGHRA and CDR2 YSYEKL. CDR3 size: 16 residues. CDR3 sequence: CASSRPPGQGFDEQYF. The CDR3 DNA is TGCGCCAGCAGCCGGCCACCGGGACAGGGGTTTGACGAGCAGTACTTC.

The chain carries TRBV30 and TRBJ1-1, with D uncertain. V was cut by 6 bases and J by 8 bases, with 10 bases left in between. CDR3 length: 10 amino acids. The V gene's germline CDR1 is GTSNPN and CDR2 SVGIG (reference sequence). CDR3 sequence: CACDGEEAFF. Here the CDR3 DNA reads TGTGCCTGTGACGGAGAGGAAGCTTTCTTT.

CDR3: CASSFAPAQGGNTIYF. CDR3 in DNA: TGTGCCAGCAGCTTCGCCCCGGCCCAGGGTGGAAACACCATATATTTT. V and J are TRBV7-8 and TRBJ1-3; tentatively, D is TRBD1 (5 bases). Trimming took 3 bases from V and 3 from J, leaving 15 bases between them. Germline CDR1 SGHVS, CDR2 FQNEAQ. This CDR3 comprises 16 residues.

V usage is TRBV7-2 and J usage is TRBJ2-3; 8 positions match TRBD2. Trimming cost V 5 bases and J 7 bases; bases outside gene matches: 14. Germline loops: CDR1 SGHTA, CDR2 FQGNSA. The CDR3 extends over 16 amino acids. Written as DNA, the CDR3 is TGTGCCAGCAGCACAGGACTAGCTCTTGGGAAGAATACGCAGTATTTT. Translated, it gives CASSTGLALGKNTQYF.

The J gene is TRBJ2-5, the V gene TRBV27; no clear D gene. Per the germline V gene, CDR1 is MNHEY and CDR2 is SMNVEV (reference sequence). CDR3 length: 13 amino acids. Trimming shortened V by 6 bases and J by 1 base, and 9 bases separated the two germline ends. CDR3 nucleotides: TGTGCCAGCAGCACCAGATTCCAAGAGACCCAGTACTTC. The encoded protein is CASSTRFQETQYF.

V and J are TRBV28 and TRBJ1-3; TRBD1 matches at 7 bases. Germline assignment: CDR1 MDHEN and CDR2 SYDVKM. CDR3 size: 14 residues. Unmatched junction bases numbered 6, after V lost 6 bases and J lost 4 bases. CDR3 in DNA: TGTGCCAGCAGCCTGACAGGGACAGGAAACACCATATATTTT. Protein sequence: CASSLTGTGNTIYF.

The chain has TRBV7-3 and TRBJ2-3, with 8 bases that match TRBD2. Germline assignment: CDR1 SGHTA and CDR2 FQGTGA. V shed 1 base, J shed 3 bases, and the junction held 3 bases outside the gene matches. The CDR3 is 15 residues long. The CDR3 loop is CASSLNAGGTDTQYF. As DNA, the CDR3 is TGTGCCAGCAGCTTAAACGCGGGAGGAACAGATACGCAGTATTTT.

The rearrangement uses TRBV11-2 and TRBJ2-5; the match to TRBD1 covers 10 bases. With 0 bases clipped from V and 2 bases from J, the junction kept 3 bases outside the gene matches. Germline lookup yields CDR1 SGHAT and CDR2 FQNNGV. CDR3 length: 16 amino acids. CDR3 sequence reads: CASSLDGTGEQETQYF. DNA for the CDR3: TGTGCCAGCAGCTTAGATGGGACAGGGGAACAAGAGACCCAGTACTTC.

The chain employs TRBV6-4 and TRBJ2-5; D may correspond to TRBD1 or TRBD2 (6 bases each). The germline V gene has CDR1 MRHNA and CDR2 SNTAGT. This CDR3 region has 15 residues. V lost 2 bases, J lost 5 bases, and 15 bases lay in between. The CDR3 nucleotides read TGTGCCAGCAGTGACCGAACAGGGAGGCAGGAGACCCAGTACTTC. Translating it yields CASSDRTGRQETQYF.

This clone was detected only a few times. The chain combines TRBV11-2 with TRBJ2-2, with D perhaps TRBD1 (6 bases). The CDR3 has 15 amino acids. Germline values: CDR1 SGHAT, CDR2 FQNNGV. V lost 5 bases and J lost 3, with 13 bases in between. The chain's CDR3 is CASSETGQYTGELFF. DNA of the CDR3: TGTGCCAGCAGCGAAACCGGACAGTACACCGGGGAGCTGTTTTTT.